The 2 T cell receptor beta chains listed next were all sequenced from one sample in a study of blood T cells in healthy people across ages. Combining a sample-barcoded 5' primer with a J-beta primer mix, a second PCR ran for roughly 6 to 12 cycles. MiXCR, run by TCRdb on the 5' RACE reads, gives a single entry per CDR3 protein. This table holds roughly 680,000 distinct CDR3 sequences, 45% to 60% found once. Source material: blood. These receptors were obtained from a woman at least 80 years old in good health.

This clonotype showed up just a few times. V usage is TRBV20-1 and J usage is TRBJ2-1, with D tentatively TRBD2 (5 bases). Per germline, CDR1 DFQATT and CDR2 SNEGSKA (reference sequence). The ends were cut back, 6 bases at V and 0 bases at J, with 12 bases in the middle. The CDR3 runs 14 residues. This CDR3 reads CSAEVGSSYNEQFF. The CDR3 DNA reads TGCAGTGCAGAGGTGGGGAGCTCCTACAATGAGCAGTTCTTC.

The rearrangement uses TRBV29-1 and TRBJ2-1, with 13 bases matching TRBD2. The CDR3 has 18 residues. V lost 6 bases and J lost 6; bases outside the gene matches: 17. Looked up from germline, CDR1 is SQVTM and CDR2 is ANQGSEA. CDR3 loop: CSVPVPPGLAGPLNEQFF. CDR3 nucleotide sequence: TGCAGCGTGCCCGTGCCCCCGGGACTAGCGGGGCCGCTCAATGAGCAGTTCTTC.